A selection of T cell receptor beta chains follows, all from one sample in a study of cytomegalovirus exposure and HLA in healthy donors. Generated by immunoSEQ multiplex PCR, the TCRdb table keeps only in-frame clones and is missing some. This sample yields some 200,000 clones, of which 78% are seen a single time; approximately 2.9% belongs to the top ten. Material for sequencing was PBMCs. Receptor source: a female donor in good health and CMV-seronegative. The CDR3 runs from the conserved cysteine through the conserved F or W. Each record gives: J gene, CDR3 length, V gene, CDR3 protein.

TRBJ1-5 14 TRBV10-3 CAISEKGVGQPQHF
TRBJ2-3 13 TRBV27 CASGTGSGDTQYF
TRBJ1-2 15 TRBV27 CASSAGTTGSYGYTF
TRBJ2-5 15 TRBV2 CASTSQGAGSETQYF
TRBJ2-1 13 TRBV25-1 CASSEEERNEQFF
TRBJ2-2 16 TRBV7-9 CASSSFVAGAPGELFF
TRBJ2-5 13 TRBV28 CASREGWSETQYF
TRBJ2-5 15 TRBV28 CASSFATGTQETQYF
TRBJ2-7 16 TRBV14 CASSQYFGQGIYEQYF
TRBJ1-5 14 TRBV7-9 CASSLAGGNQPQHF
TRBJ1-5 17 TRBV28 CASSLWQGLGGNQPQHF
TRBJ2-7 16 TRBV7-8 CASSSNSRADPWEQYF
TRBJ2-7 15 TRBV5-1 CASSEGTSGSYEQYF
TRBJ1-3 13 TRBV11-2 CASSLQGGNTIYF